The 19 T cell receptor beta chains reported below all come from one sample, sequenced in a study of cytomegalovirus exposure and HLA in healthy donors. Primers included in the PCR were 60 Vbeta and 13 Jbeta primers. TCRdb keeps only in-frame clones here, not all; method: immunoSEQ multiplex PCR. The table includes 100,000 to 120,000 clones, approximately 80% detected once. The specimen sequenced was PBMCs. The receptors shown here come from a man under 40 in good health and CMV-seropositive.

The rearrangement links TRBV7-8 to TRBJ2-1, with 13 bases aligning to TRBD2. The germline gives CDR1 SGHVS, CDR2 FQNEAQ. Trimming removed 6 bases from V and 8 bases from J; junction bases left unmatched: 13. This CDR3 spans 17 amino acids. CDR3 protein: CASSRGVGTSGVDEQFF. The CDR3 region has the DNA TGTGCCAGCAGTCGCGGGGTGGGGACTAGCGGGGTTGATGAGCAGTTCTTC.

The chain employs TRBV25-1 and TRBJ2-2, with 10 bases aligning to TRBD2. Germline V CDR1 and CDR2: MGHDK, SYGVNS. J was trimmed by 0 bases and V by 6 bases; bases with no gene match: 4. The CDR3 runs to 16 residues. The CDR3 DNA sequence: TGTGCCAGCAGGAGGAGCGGGGGGGCGAACACCGGGGAGCTGTTTTTT. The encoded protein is CASRRSGGANTGELFF.

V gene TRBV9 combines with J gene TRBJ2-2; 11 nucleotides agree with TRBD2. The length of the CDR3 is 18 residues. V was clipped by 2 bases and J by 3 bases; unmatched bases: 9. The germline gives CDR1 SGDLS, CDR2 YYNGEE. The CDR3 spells CASSVVETSGDYTGELFF. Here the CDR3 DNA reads TGTGCCAGCAGCGTGGTCGAGACTAGCGGGGATTACACCGGGGAGCTGTTTTTT.

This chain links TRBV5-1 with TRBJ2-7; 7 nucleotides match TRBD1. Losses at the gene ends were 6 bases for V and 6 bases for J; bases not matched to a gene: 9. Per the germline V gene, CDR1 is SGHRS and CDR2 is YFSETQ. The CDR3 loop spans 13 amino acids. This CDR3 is CASTETGPAEQYF. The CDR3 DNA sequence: TGCGCCAGCACAGAGACAGGGCCAGCCGAGCAGTACTTC.

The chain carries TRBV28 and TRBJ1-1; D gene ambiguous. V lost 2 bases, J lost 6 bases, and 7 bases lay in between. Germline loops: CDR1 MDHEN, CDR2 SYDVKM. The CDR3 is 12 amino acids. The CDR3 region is CASSLSPAEAFF. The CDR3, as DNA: TGTGCCAGCAGTTTAAGTCCGGCTGAAGCTTTCTTT.

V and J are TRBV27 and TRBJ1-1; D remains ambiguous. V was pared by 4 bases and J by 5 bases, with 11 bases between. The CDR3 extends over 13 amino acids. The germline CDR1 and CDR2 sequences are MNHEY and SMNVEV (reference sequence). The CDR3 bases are TGTGCCAGCAGTTCTATGACCGGGACTGAAGCTTTCTTT. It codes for CASSSMTGTEAFF.

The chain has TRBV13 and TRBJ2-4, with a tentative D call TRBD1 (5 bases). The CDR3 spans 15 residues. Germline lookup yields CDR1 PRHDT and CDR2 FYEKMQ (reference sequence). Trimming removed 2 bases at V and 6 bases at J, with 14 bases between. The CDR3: CASSLRSWGRNIQYF. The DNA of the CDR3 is TGTGCCAGCAGCTTACGTAGTTGGGGCCGAAACATTCAGTACTTC.

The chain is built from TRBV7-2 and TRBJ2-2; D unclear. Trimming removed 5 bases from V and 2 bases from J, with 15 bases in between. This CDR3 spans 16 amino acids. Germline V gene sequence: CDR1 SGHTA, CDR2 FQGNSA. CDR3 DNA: TGTGCCAGCAGCCTAAATGCGGCTAAAAACACCGGGGAGCTGTTTTTT. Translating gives CASSLNAAKNTGELFF.

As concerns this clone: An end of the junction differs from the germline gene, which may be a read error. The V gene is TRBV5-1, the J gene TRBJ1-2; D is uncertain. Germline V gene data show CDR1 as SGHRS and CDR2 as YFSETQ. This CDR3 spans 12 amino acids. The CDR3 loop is CASSFSDYGYTF. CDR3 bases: TGTGCCAGCAGCTTTTCGGACTATGGCTACACCTTC.

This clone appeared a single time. Here the CDR3 reads CATLTESTDTQYF. The CDR3, as DNA: TGTGCCACCCTGACAGAAAGCACAGATACGCAGTATTTT. The rearrangement links TRBV28 to TRBJ2-3; a possible D gene is TRBD1 (5 bases). V lost 10 bases, J lost 0 bases, and 11 bases lay in between. Germline V gives CDR1 MDHEN, CDR2 SYDVKM. CDR3 size: 13 residues.

Written as DNA, the CDR3 is TGTGCCATCAGTGAGGCATACCCGGGGGGCAACAATGAGCAGTTCTTC. Translation gives CAISEAYPGGNNEQFF. The chain has TRBV10-3 and TRBJ2-1; D perhaps matches TRBD2 (7 bases). V gave up 2 bases and J gave up 5 bases, with 16 bases separating them. CDR1 is ENHRY, CDR2 SYGVKD, per germline. The CDR3 is 16 amino acids.

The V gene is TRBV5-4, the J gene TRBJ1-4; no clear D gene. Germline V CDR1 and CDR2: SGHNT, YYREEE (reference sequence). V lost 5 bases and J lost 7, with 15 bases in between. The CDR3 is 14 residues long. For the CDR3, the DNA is TGTGCCAGCAGTCGAACCCTGGAGGGTGAAAAACTGTTTTTT. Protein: CASSRTLEGEKLFF.

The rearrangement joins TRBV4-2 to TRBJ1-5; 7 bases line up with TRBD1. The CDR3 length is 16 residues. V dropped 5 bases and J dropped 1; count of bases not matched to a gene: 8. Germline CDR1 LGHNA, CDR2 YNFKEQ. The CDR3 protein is CASSLTGKASNQPQHF. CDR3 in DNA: TGTGCCAGCAGCTTGACAGGGAAGGCGAGCAATCAGCCCCAGCATTTT.

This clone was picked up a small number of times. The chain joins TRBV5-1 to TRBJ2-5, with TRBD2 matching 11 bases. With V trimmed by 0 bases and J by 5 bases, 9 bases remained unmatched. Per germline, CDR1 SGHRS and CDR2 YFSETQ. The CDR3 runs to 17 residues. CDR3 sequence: CASSLALASGGSETQYF. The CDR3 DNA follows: TGCGCCAGCAGCTTGGCCTTGGCTAGCGGGGGGTCGGAGACCCAGTACTTC.

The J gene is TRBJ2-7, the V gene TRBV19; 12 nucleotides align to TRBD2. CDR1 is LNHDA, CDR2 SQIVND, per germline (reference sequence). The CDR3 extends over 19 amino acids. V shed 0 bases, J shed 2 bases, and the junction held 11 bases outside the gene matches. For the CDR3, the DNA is TGTGCCAGTAGTATAGAGAATCCTAGCGGGGGGGTCGCAACCTACGAGCAGTACTTC. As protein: CASSIENPSGGVATYEQYF.

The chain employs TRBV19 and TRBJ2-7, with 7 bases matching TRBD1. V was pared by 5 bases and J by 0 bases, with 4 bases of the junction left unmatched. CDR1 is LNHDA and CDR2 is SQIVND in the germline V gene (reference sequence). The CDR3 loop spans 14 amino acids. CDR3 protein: CASSPTGNSYEQYF. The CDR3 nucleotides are TGTGCCAGTAGTCCGACAGGGAACTCCTACGAGCAGTACTTC.

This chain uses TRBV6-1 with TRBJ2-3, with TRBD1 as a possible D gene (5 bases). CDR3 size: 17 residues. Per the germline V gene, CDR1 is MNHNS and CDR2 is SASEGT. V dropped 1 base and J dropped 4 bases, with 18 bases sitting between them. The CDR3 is CASSEDQGHMNPDTQYF. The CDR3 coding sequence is TGTGCCAGCAGTGAAGACCAGGGTCACATGAATCCAGATACGCAGTATTTT.

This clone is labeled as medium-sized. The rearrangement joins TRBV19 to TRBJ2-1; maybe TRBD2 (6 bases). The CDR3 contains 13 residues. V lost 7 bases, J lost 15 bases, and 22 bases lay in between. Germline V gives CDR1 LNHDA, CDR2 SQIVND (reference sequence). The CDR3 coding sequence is TGTGCCAGTACCAACCCGGACCCCGGGACTGTGTTCTTC. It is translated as CASTNPDPGTVFF. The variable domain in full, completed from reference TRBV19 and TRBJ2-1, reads DGGITQSPKYLFRKEGQNVTLSCEQNLNHDAMYWYRQDPGQGLRLIYYSQIVNDFQKGDIAEGYSVSREKKESFPLTVTSAQKNPTAFYLCASTNPDPGTVFFGPGTRLTVL.

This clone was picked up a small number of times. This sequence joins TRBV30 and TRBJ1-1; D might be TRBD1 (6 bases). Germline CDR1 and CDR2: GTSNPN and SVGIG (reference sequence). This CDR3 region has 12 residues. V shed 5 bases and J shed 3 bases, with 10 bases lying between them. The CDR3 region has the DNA TGTGCCTGGGCCAGGGGTGACACTGAAGCTTTCTTT. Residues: CAWARGDTEAFF.